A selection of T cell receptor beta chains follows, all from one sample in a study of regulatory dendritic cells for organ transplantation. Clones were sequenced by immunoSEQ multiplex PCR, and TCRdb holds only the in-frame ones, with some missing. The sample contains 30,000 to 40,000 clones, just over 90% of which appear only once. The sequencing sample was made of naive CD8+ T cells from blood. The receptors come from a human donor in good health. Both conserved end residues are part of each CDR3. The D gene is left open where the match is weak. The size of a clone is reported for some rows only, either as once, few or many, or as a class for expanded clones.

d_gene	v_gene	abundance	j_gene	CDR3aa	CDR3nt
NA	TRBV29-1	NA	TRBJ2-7	CSVGRPGFGDEQYF	TGCAGCGTTGGTCGGCCAGGGTTTGGGGACGAGCAGTACTTC
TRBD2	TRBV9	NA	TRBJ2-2	CASSVESSGGVTGELFF	TGTGCCAGCAGCGTAGAGAGTAGCGGGGGCGTCACCGGGGAGCTGTTTTTT
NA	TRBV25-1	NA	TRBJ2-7	CASSEYGGSYEQYF	TGTGCCAGCAGTGAATATGGGGGATCCTACGAGCAGTACTTC
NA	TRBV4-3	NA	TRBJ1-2	CASSRETLASMGGYTF	TGCGCCAGCAGCCGAGAGACACTGGCGTCTATGGGGGGCTACACCTTC
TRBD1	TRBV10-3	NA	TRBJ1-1	CAIYTGGTEAFF	TGTGCCATATATACAGGGGGCACTGAAGCTTTCTTT
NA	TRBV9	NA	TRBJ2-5	CASSVVPQETQYF	TGTGCCAGCAGCGTAGTTCCCCAAGAGACCCAGTACTTC
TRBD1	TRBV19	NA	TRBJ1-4	CASSPPSRDRSEKLFF	TGTGCCAGTAGTCCCCCCTCCCGGGACAGATCTGAAAAACTGTTTTTT
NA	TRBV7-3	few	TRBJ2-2	CASSLFGAGELFF	TGTGCCAGCAGCTTATTCGGTGCCGGGGAGCTGTTTTTT
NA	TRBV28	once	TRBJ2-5	CASSFFLGRQTQYF	TGTGCCAGCAGTTTTTTTTTGGGGCGTCAGACCCAGTACTTC
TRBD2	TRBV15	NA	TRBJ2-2	CATSASRTAIRTSGSAGELFF	TGTGCCACCAGCGCCAGTCGGACCGCGATACGTACTAGCGGGAGTGCCGGGGAGCTGTTTTTT
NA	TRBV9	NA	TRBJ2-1	CASSPKGVSNNEQFF	TGTGCCAGCAGCCCTAAGGGGGTCAGCAACAATGAGCAGTTCTTC
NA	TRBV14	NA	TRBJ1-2	CASSQAGTVGYGYTF	TGTGCCAGCAGCCAAGCGGGTACAGTGGGCTATGGCTACACCTTC
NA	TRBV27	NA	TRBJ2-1	CASSYNLGEQFF	TGTGCCAGCAGTTATAACCTCGGTGAGCAGTTCTTC
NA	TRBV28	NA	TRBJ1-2	CASSSGLGYGYTF	TGTGCCAGCAGTTCGGGACTCGGCTATGGCTACACCTTC
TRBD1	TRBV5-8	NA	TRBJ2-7	CASSLGVGGWYEQYF	TGTGCCAGCAGCTTGGGAGTAGGGGGCTGGTACGAGCAGTACTTC
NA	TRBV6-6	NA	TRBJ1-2	CASSYSGAETF	TGTGCCAGCAGTTACTCGGGGGCTGAGACCTTC
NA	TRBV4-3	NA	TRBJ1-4	CASSQEGRREKLFF	TGCGCCAGCAGCCAAGAGGGCCGAAGAGAAAAACTGTTTTTT
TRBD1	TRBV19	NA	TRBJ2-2	CASSLGEGAVNTGELFF	TGTGCCAGTAGTTTGGGCGAGGGGGCTGTTAACACCGGGGAGCTGTTTTTT
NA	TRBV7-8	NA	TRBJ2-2	CASSERTESNTGELFF	TGTGCCAGCAGCGAACGGACTGAATCGAACACCGGGGAGCTGTTTTTT
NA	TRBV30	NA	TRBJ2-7	CAWSGFARGHEQYF	TGTGCCTGGAGCGGTTTCGCCAGGGGCCACGAGCAGTACTTC
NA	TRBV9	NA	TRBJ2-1	CASSEEGRLYNEQFF	TGTGCCAGCAGCGAAGAGGGGAGGCTATACAATGAGCAGTTCTTC
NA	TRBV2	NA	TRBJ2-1	CASKGVSSYNEQFF	TGTGCCAGCAAAGGAGTTAGTTCGTATAATGAGCAGTTCTTC
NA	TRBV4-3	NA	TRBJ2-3	CASSQATGLVRLKWDPTQYF	TGCGCCAGCAGCCAAGCAACGGGACTGGTGAGACTTAAGTGGGATCCTACGCAGTATTTT
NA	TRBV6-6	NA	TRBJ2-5	CASSSPGGEETQYF	TGTGCCAGCAGCTCCCCAGGAGGGGAAGAGACCCAGTACTTC
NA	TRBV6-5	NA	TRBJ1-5	CASSYLGQNQPQHF	TGTGCCAGCAGTTACTTAGGACAGAATCAGCCCCAGCATTTT
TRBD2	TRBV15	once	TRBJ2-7	CATMSSGKGEQYF	TGTGCCACCATGTCCAGCGGGAAGGGCGAGCAGTACTTC
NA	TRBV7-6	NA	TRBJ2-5	CASSRIPGAETQYF	TGTGCCAGCAGCCGAATTCCAGGGGCCGAGACCCAGTACTTC
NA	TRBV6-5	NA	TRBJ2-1	CASSFRGAGPYNEQFF	TGTGCCAGCAGTTTTAGGGGGGCGGGACCCTACAATGAGCAGTTCTTC
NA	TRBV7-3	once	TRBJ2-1	CASSLKIGASEQFF	TGTGCCAGCAGCTTAAAAATCGGAGCCTCCGAGCAGTTCTTC
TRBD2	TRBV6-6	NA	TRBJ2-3	CASSGTSPDTQYF	TGTGCCAGCAGTGGGACTAGCCCAGATACGCAGTATTTT
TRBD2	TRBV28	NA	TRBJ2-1	CASRLAGAPGEQFF	TGTGCCAGCAGACTAGCGGGAGCCCCGGGTGAGCAGTTCTTC
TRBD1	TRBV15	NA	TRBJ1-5	CATRSLVRRGQVNQPQHF	TGTGCCACCAGAAGCCTCGTCCGCCGGGGACAGGTAAATCAGCCCCAGCATTTT
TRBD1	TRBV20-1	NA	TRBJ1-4	CSGDRGEKLFF	TGCAGTGGAGACAGGGGGGAAAAACTGTTTTTT
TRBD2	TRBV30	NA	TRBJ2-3	CAWSRTSLSTDTQYF	TGTGCCTGGAGTAGGACTAGCCTCAGCACAGATACGCAGTATTTT
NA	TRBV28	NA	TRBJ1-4	CASSLSPWRNEKLFF	TGTGCCAGCAGTTTATCCCCCTGGAGAAATGAAAAACTGTTTTTT
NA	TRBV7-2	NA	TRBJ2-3	CASSRVEITDTQYF	TGTGCCAGCAGCAGAGTGGAGATCACAGATACGCAGTATTTT
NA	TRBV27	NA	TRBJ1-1	CASSPNHLNLEGTEAFF	TGTGCCAGCAGTCCCAACCACCTAAATCTAGAGGGCACTGAAGCTTTCTTT
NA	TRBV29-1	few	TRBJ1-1	CSAHVPDTEAFF	TGCAGCGCCCACGTCCCGGACACTGAAGCTTTCTTT
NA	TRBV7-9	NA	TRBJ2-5	CASSFREPGTQYF	TGTGCCAGCAGCTTCCGGGAACCGGGGACCCAGTACTTC